The sequence of this T cell receptor (beta chain) was determined in a study of blood T cell repertoires in COVID-19. Study background: Samples came from the United States, Italy and Spain, spanning acute and convalescent COVID-19. The cDNA or gDNA used as material had been derived from T cells, B-cell-depleted T cells, or PBMCs.

Trimming took 10 bases from V and 2 from J, leaving 11 bases between them. CDR1 and CDR2 from the germline V gene are ENHRY and SYGVKD. CDR3 length equals 13 residues. As originally analysed: Reference gene primers were amplified, and this amplification served to estimate nucleated cell counts. Clones were read by immunoSEQ multiplex PCR, and TCRdb kept only the in-frame ones, dropping some. The V and J calls and clone size are taken from that table; D and trimming were inferred from the DNA. Altogether about 90,000 clones are present, approximately 90% being singletons, with the ten largest covering about 2.5%.

The sample comprised peripheral blood. The TCR sequence derives from a human donor with active COVID-19. The donor label of this sample is uncertain. The V and J genes are TRBV10-3 and TRBJ1-4; no clear D gene. CDR3 amino acids: CASARSTNEKLFF. The CDR3 nucleotides are TGTGCCAGCGCACGGAGCACTAATGAAAAACTGTTTTTT.